The source of this T cell receptor (beta chain) is a study of blood T cells in healthy people across ages. In the study overall: Template switching retrieved approximately one barcoded beta molecule for each two T cells. Study outcomes and limitations: The unknown donor CMV status may have confounded expanded clonotype changes.

The second PCR ran roughly 7 to 12 cycles with a sample-barcoded 5' primer and J-beta primers. Each CDR3 protein is one row after TCRdb ran MiXCR on the 5' RACE reads. The table records about 620,000 distinct CDR3 sequences, over 40% of them present only once. The V gene end was trimmed by 5 bases and the J gene end by 0 bases; junction bases not matched to a gene: 13. In germline, CDR1 is DFQATT, CDR2 SNEGSKA (reference sequence). The CDR3 has 17 residues. To note about this clonotype: Its antigen remains unknown.

Each donor supplied around 10 milliliters of peripheral blood. The genes are TRBV20-1 and TRBJ1-5; 7 bases agree with TRBD1. The sequenced sample was blood. The sequence derives from an elderly woman in good health. This CDR3 is CSAWDSERPYSNQPQHF. The CDR3 DNA sequence: TGCAGTGCTTGGGACAGCGAACGACCTTATAGCAATCAGCCCCAGCATTTT.